A selection of T cell receptor beta chains follows, all from one sample in a study of siplizumab effects on memory and regulatory T cells. Sequenced by immunoSEQ multiplex PCR; TCRdb stores in-frame clones only, minus some. Of approximately 100,000 clones listed, about 91% are singletons. Sequencing used CD4+ T cells sorted from blood. The receptors shown here come from a human donor in good health. Some clones in this sample may be carry-over from other donors' samples. Both conserved end residues are part of each CDR3. A D gene is named only where the DNA matches it firmly. Size is stated for part of the rows, as once, few or many counts, or as a class when the clone is expanded.

clone size	V gene	J gene	CDR3 length	D gene	CDR3 protein	CDR3 DNA
NA	TRBV7-6	TRBJ1-1	14	NA	CASSLARANTEAFF	TGTGCCAGCAGCTTGGCCAGGGCGAACACTGAAGCTTTCTTT
once	TRBV7-9	TRBJ2-1	11	NA	CASSLDDEQFF	TGTGCCAGCAGCTTAGACGATGAGCAGTTCTTC
once	TRBV30	TRBJ2-1	15	TRBD2	CAWQHGTSGRNEQFF	TGTGCCTGGCAACACGGGACTAGCGGGAGGAATGAGCAGTTCTTC
NA	TRBV29-1	TRBJ2-2	16	TRBD1	CSVTTLTGFRTGELFF	TGCAGCGTCACCACCCTGACAGGGTTTCGCACCGGGGAGCTGTTTTTT
NA	TRBV7-3	TRBJ2-1	15	NA	CASSLKADRYNEQFF	TGTGCCAGCAGCTTAAAGGCGGACAGATACAATGAGCAGTTCTTC
NA	TRBV2	TRBJ2-4	13	NA	CASSNRAENIQYF	TGTGCCAGCAGTAACAGGGCCGAAAACATTCAGTACTTC
NA	TRBV5-1	TRBJ2-3	15	NA	CASSPLSFHTDTQYF	TGCGCCAGCAGCCCTCTGTCGTTTCACACAGATACGCAGTATTTT
NA	TRBV10-2	TRBJ2-3	14	TRBD2	CASRRAGATDTQYF	TGCGCCAGCAGACGAGCGGGAGCCACAGATACGCAGTATTTT
NA	TRBV5-6	TRBJ2-3	14	NA	CASSLGHATDTQYF	TGTGCCAGCAGCTTGGGACACGCGACAGATACGCAGTATTTT
NA	TRBV11-2	TRBJ2-7	18	NA	CASSLEGWYRQVSYEQYF	TGTGCCAGCAGCTTAGAGGGTTGGTATCGGCAGGTCTCCTACGAGCAGTACTTC
NA	TRBV6-1	TRBJ2-7	11	NA	CASSEGYEQYF	TGTGCCAGCAGTGAAGGGTACGAGCAGTACTTC
NA	TRBV29-1	TRBJ2-1	10	NA	CSVEDNEQFF	TGCAGCGTTGAGGATAATGAGCAGTTCTTC
NA	TRBV10-3	TRBJ2-7	15	TRBD1	CAASPQGVLTNEQYF	TGTGCCGCCTCCCCACAGGGGGTTCTGACAAACGAGCAGTACTTC
NA	TRBV5-1	TRBJ2-1	14	TRBD1	CASSKGQGGNEQFF	TGCGCCAGCAGCAAGGGACAGGGGGGTAATGAGCAGTTCTTC
NA	TRBV10-1	TRBJ2-3	14	TRBD2	CASSDTLAGDTQYF	TGCGCCAGCAGCGACACTTTAGCGGGAGATACGCAGTATTTT
NA	TRBV7-2	TRBJ1-4	18	NA	CASSLVSGRGRANEKLFF	TGTGCCAGCAGCTTAGTCTCAGGGCGGGGGCGAGCTAATGAAAAACTGTTTTTT
once	TRBV4-2	TRBJ1-5	15	NA	CASSPWTDSNQPQHF	TGTGCCAGCAGCCCATGGACAGATTCCAATCAGCCCCAGCATTTT
NA	TRBV19	TRBJ2-2	14	TRBD1	CASTRGLLTGELFF	TGTGCCAGTACCAGGGGGCTACTGACCGGGGAGCTGTTTTTT
once	TRBV27	TRBJ1-5	15	TRBD1	CASSIRTGGNQPQHF	TGTGCCAGCAGTATACGGACAGGGGGGAATCAGCCCCAGCATTTT
NA	TRBV25-1	TRBJ2-2	14	NA	CASRGTTNTGELFF	TGTGCCAGCAGAGGGACAACGAACACCGGGGAGCTGTTTTTT
NA	TRBV7-9	TRBJ2-7	12	NA	CAGATGTYEQYF	TGTGCCGGCGCCACAGGGACCTACGAGCAGTACTTC
NA	TRBV30	TRBJ1-1	14	NA	CAWSVRDRRTEAFF	TGTGCCTGGAGTGTACGAGACAGACGCACTGAAGCTTTCTTT
NA	TRBV5-4	TRBJ2-1	17	TRBD2	CASSSGLAVSSYNEQFF	TGTGCCAGCAGCTCGGGACTAGCGGTGAGCTCCTACAATGAGCAGTTCTTC
NA	TRBV10-3	TRBJ1-2	15	NA	CAISVKKEGIDGYTF	TGTGCCATCAGTGTCAAAAAAGAGGGCATAGATGGCTACACCTTC
NA	TRBV7-3	TRBJ1-2	13	NA	CASGAPTDYGYTF	TGTGCCAGCGGGGCCCCGACAGACTATGGCTACACCTTC
few	TRBV19	TRBJ1-1	13	NA	CASIQAGNTEAFF	TGTGCCAGTATCCAGGCAGGGAACACTGAAGCTTTCTTT
few	TRBV28	TRBJ1-2	12	NA	CASSLKGYGYTF	TGTGCCAGCAGTTTAAAGGGCTATGGCTACACCTTC
NA	TRBV4-1	TRBJ2-5	16	TRBD2	CASSLEDGAGDETQYF	TGCGCCAGCAGCCTCGAAGACGGCGCGGGAGATGAGACCCAGTACTTC
NA	TRBV7-3	TRBJ2-3	13	NA	CASSSPSTDTQYF	TGTGCCAGCAGCTCTCCTAGCACAGATACGCAGTATTTT
few	TRBV4-1	TRBJ1-4	15	TRBD1	CASSARTGGVEKLFF	TGCGCCAGCAGCGCTAGGACAGGGGGCGTTGAAAAACTGTTTTTT
NA	TRBV28	TRBJ2-3	17	NA	CASSLSALLGSFDTQYF	TGTGCCAGCAGTCTATCTGCTCTTTTGGGTAGCTTCGATACGCAGTATTTT
NA	TRBV30	TRBJ2-1	11	NA	CAWEPYNEQFF	TGTGCCTGGGAACCCTACAATGAGCAGTTCTTC
NA	TRBV18	TRBJ1-1	15	TRBD1	CASSPLGQENTEAFF	TGTGCCAGCTCACCCTTAGGACAGGAGAACACTGAAGCTTTCTTT
NA	TRBV5-4	TRBJ2-1	15	TRBD1	CASSFRQGLYNEQFF	TGTGCCAGCAGCTTCCGACAGGGGCTTTACAATGAGCAGTTCTTC
NA	TRBV30	TRBJ1-2	15	NA	CAWSSHRVFSYGYTF	TGTGCCTGGAGTTCTCACAGGGTTTTCAGCTATGGCTACACCTTC